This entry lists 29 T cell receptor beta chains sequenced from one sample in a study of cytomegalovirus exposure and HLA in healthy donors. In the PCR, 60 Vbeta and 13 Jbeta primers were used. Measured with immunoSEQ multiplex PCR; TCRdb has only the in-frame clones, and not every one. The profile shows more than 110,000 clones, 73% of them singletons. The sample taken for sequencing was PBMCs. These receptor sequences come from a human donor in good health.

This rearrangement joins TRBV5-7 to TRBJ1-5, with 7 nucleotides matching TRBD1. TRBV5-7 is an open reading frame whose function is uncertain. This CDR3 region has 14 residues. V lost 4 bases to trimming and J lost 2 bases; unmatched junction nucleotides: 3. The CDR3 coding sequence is TGTGCCAGCAGCAAAGACAGGGGCAATCAGCCCCAGCATTTT. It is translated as CASSKDRGNQPQHF.

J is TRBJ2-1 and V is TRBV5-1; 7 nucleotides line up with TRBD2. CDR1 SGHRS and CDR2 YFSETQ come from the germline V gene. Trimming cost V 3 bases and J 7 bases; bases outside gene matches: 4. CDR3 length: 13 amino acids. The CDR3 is CASSSSGQNEQFF. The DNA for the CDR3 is TGCGCCAGCAGCTCTAGCGGTCAAAATGAGCAGTTCTTC.

DNA of the CDR3: TGTGCCAGCAGTGAAGGACACTACAATGAGCAGTTCTTC. Translated: CASSEGHYNEQFF. The J gene is TRBJ2-1, the V gene TRBV25-1; possibly TRBD1 for D (5 bases). V was shortened by 2 bases and J by 3 bases, with 5 bases between the two germline ends. Germline V lookup: CDR1 MGHDK, CDR2 SYGVNS. The CDR3 is 13 amino acids.

The CDR3 is CASSLFGQGATGELFF. The CDR3 DNA sequence: TGCGCCAGCAGCTTGTTTGGACAGGGGGCCACCGGGGAGCTGTTTTTT. The chain combines TRBV5-1 with TRBJ2-2; TRBD1 agrees at 11 bases. The junction had 3 bases not matched to a gene; V was cut back by 1 base and J by 4 bases. CDR3 length equals 16 residues. Germline CDR1 is SGHRS and CDR2 is YFSETQ.

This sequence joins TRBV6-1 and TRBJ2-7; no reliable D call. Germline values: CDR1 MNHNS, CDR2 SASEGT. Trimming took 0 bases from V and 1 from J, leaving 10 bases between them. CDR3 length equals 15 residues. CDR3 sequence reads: CASSEAAAESYEQYF. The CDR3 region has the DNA TGTGCCAGCAGTGAAGCCGCGGCAGAATCCTACGAGCAGTACTTC.

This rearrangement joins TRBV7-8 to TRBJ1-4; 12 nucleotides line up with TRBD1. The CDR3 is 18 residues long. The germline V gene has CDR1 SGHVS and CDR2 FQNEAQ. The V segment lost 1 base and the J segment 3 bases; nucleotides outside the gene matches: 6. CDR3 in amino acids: CASSLGDRGRPANEKLFF. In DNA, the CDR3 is TGTGCCAGCAGCTTAGGGGACAGGGGGCGCCCGGCTAATGAAAAACTGTTTTTT.

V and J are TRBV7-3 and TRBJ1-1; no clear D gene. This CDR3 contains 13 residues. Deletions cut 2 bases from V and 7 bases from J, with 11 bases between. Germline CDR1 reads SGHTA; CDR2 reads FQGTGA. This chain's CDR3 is CASSLVGRDEAFF. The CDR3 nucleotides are TGTGCCAGCAGCTTAGTGGGTCGGGATGAAGCTTTCTTT.

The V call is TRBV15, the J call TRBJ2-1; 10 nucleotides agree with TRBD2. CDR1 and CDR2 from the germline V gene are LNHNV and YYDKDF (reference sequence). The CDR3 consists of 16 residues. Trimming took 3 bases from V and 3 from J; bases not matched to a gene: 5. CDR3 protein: CATSRERGGLYNEQFF. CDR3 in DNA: TGTGCCACCAGCAGGGAGCGGGGGGGCCTCTACAATGAGCAGTTCTTC.

Written as DNA, the CDR3 is TGTGCCAGCAGCCTCAGTCCCGTGGCGGGGGGAAAGAACACAGATACGCAGTATTTT. This gives the protein CASSLSPVAGGKNTDTQYF. This chain links TRBV7-9 with TRBJ2-3; 8 nucleotides align to TRBD2. The CDR3 spans 19 residues. Trimming at V came to 5 bases and at J to 2 bases, leaving 18 bases not matched to a gene. Germline assignment: CDR1 SEHNR and CDR2 FQNEAQ (reference sequence).

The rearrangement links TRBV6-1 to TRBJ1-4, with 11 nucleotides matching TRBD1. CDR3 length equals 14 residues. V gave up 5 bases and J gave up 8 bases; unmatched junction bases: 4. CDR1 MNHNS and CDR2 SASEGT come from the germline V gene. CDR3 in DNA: TGTGCCAGCAGTTCGGACAGGGGGCGAGAAAAACTGTTTTTT. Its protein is CASSSDRGREKLFF.

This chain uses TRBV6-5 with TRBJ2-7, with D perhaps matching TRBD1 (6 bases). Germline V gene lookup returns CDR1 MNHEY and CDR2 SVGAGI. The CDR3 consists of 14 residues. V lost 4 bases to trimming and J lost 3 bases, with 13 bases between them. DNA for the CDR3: TGTGCCAGCAGTTCCCGGGACATCGTCTACGAGCAGTACTTC. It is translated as CASSSRDIVYEQYF.

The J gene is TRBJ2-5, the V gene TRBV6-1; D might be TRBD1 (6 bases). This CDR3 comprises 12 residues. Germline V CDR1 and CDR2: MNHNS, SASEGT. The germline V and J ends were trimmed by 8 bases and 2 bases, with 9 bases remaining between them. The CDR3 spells CASYGQQETQYF. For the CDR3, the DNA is TGTGCCAGCTACGGACAGCAAGAGACCCAGTACTTC.

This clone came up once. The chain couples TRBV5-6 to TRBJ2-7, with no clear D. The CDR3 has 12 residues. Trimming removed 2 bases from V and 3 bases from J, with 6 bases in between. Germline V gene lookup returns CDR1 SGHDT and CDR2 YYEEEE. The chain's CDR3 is CASSFMRYEQYF. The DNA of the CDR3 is TGTGCCAGCAGCTTCATGCGCTACGAGCAGTACTTC.

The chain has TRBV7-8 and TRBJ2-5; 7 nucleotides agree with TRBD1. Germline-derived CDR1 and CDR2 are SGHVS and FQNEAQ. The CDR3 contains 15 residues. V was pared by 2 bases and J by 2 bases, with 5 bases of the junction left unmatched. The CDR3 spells CASSLFSRGQETQYF. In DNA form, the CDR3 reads TGTGCCAGCAGCTTATTCAGCAGGGGGCAAGAGACCCAGTACTTC.

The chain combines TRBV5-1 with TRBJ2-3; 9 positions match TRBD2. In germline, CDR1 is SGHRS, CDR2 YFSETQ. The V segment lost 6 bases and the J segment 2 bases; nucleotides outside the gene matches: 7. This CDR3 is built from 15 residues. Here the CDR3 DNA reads TGCGCCAGCAACACAGCGGGGGGACTCACAGATACGCAGTATTTT. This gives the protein CASNTAGGLTDTQYF.

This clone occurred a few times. CDR3 loop: CASSPGQGSTEAFF. CDR3 nucleotide sequence: TGTGCCAGCAGCCCGGGACAGGGGTCCACTGAAGCTTTCTTT. The V gene is TRBV6-4, the J gene TRBJ1-1; 10 bases map to TRBD1. This CDR3 comprises 14 residues. Trimming at V came to 6 bases and at J to 4 bases, leaving 5 bases not matched to a gene. Germline CDR1 reads MRHNA; CDR2 reads SNTAGT.

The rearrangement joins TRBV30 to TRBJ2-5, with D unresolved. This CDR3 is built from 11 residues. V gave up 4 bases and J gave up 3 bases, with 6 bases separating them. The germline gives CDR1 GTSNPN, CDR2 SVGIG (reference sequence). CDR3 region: CAWTEEETQYF. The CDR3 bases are TGTGCCTGGACAGAGGAAGAGACCCAGTACTTC.

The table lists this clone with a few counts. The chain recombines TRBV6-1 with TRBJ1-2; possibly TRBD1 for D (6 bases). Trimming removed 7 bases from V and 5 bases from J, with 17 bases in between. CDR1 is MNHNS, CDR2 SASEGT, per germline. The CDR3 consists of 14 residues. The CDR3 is CASKQWGGLYGYTF. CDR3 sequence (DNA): TGTGCCAGCAAACAATGGGGGGGCCTTTATGGCTACACCTTC.

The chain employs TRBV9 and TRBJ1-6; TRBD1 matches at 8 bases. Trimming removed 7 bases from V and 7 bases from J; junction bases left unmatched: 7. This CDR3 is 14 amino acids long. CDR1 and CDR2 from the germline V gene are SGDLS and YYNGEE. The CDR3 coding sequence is TGTGCCAGCCACCTAGGACAGGGAAATTCACCCCTCCACTTT. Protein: CASHLGQGNSPLHF. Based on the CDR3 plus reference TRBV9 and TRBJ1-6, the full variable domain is DSGVTQTPKHLITATGQRVTLRCSPRSGDLSVYWYQQSLDQGLQFLIQYYNGEERAKGNILERFSAQQFPDLHSELNLSSLELGDSALYFCASHLGQGNSPLHFGNGTRLTVT.

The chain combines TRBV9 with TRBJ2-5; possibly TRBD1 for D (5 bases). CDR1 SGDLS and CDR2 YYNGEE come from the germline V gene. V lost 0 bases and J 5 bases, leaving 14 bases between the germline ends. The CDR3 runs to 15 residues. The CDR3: CASSVGPQGLETQYF. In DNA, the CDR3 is TGTGCCAGCAGCGTAGGTCCGCAGGGCTTGGAGACCCAGTACTTC.

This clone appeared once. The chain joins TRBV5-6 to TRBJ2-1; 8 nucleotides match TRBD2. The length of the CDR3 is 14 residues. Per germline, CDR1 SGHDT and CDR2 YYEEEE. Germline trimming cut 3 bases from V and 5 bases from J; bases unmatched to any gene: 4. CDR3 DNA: TGTGCCAGCAGCTGGGGACTAGAGCACAATGAGCAGTTCTTC. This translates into CASSWGLEHNEQFF.

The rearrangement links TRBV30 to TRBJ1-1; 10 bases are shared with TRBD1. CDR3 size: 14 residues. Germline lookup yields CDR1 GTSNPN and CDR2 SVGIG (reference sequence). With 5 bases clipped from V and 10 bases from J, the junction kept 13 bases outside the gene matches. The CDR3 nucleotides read TGTGCCTGGGAACCGATGGACAGGGGGTGTGGAGCTTTCTTT. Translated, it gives CAWEPMDRGCGAFF.

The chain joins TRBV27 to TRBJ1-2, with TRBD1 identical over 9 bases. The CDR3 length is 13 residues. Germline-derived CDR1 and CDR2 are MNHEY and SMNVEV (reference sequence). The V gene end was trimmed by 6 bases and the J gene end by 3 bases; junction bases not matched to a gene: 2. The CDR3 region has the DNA TGTGCCAGCAGCGACAGGGGGGACTATGGCTACACCTTC. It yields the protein CASSDRGDYGYTF.

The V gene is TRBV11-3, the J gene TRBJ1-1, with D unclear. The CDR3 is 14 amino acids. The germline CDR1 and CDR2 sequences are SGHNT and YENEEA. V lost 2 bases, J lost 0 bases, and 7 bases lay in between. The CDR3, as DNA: TGTGCCAGCAGCTTACAGTTCATGAACACTGAAGCTTTCTTT. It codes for CASSLQFMNTEAFF.

Here the CDR3 DNA reads TGTGCCAGCAGTCGTGACAGGGTGGAGACCCAGTACTTC. This encodes CASSRDRVETQYF. This chain connects TRBV28 to TRBJ2-5; 7 bases are a match to TRBD1. CDR1 and CDR2 from the germline V gene are MDHEN and SYDVKM. Germline trimming cut 5 bases from V and 5 bases from J; bases unmatched to any gene: 5. The CDR3 is 13 residues long.

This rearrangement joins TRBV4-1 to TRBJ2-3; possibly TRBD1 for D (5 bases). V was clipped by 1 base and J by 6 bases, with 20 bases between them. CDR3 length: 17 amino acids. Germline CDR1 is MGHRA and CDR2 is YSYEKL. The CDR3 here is CASSQVGTGPFHDTQYF. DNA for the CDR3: TGCGCCAGCAGCCAAGTTGGAACAGGCCCCTTTCATGATACGCAGTATTTT.

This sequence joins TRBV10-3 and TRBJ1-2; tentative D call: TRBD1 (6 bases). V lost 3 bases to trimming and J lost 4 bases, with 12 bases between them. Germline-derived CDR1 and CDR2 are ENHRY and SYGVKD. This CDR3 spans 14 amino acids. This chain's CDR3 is CAISELEGVYGYTF. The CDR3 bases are TGTGCCATCAGTGAACTAGAGGGGGTCTATGGCTACACCTTC.

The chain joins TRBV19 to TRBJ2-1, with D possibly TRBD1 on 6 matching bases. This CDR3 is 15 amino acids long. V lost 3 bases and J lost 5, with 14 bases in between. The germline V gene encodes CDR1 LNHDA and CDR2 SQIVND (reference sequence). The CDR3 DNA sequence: TGTGCCAGTAGTATCGGGCAGGGGAACCACAATGAGCAGTTCTTC. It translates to CASSIGQGNHNEQFF.

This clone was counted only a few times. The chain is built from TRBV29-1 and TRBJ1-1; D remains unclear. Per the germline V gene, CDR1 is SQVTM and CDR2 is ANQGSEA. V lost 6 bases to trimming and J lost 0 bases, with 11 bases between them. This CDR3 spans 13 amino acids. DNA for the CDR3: TGCAGCGTGCCGACTGAAGTGAACACTGAAGCTTTCTTT. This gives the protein CSVPTEVNTEAFF. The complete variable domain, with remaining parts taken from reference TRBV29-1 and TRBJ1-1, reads SAVISQKPSRDICQRGTSLTIQCQVDSQVTMMFWYRQQPGQSLTLIATANQGSEATYESGFVIDKFPISRPNLTFSTLTVSNMSPEDSSIYLCSVPTEVNTEAFFGQGTRLTVV.